Listed below are T cell receptor beta chains from one sample, sequenced in a study of blood T cells in healthy people across ages. A single record per CDR3 protein comes from TCRdb applying MiXCR to the 5' RACE reads. Among some 1.7 million distinct CDR3 sequences listed, over 25% were seen once. The specimen sequenced was blood. These receptors all stem from a woman in her 30s in good health. CDR3s include the opening cysteine and the closing phenylalanine or tryptophan. A D gene is named only where the DNA matches it firmly. Clone size is not always given. Where it is, it says once, few, many or a class for expanded clones.

D gene: -; V gene: TRBV6-6; clone size: few; J gene: TRBJ2-5; CDR3 DNA: TGTGCCAGCACTCACCGAGGGGGAGAGACCCAGTACTTC; CDR3 protein: CASTHRGGETQYF
D gene: -; V gene: TRBV2; clone size: -; J gene: TRBJ2-1; CDR3 DNA: TGTGCCAGCAGTGAAGCCTTTAACAATGAGCAGTTCTTC; CDR3 protein: CASSEAFNNEQFF
D gene: TRBD2; V gene: TRBV6-1; clone size: -; J gene: TRBJ2-5; CDR3 DNA: TGTGCCAGCAGTGATCGGCAGGGCGGGAGGCAAGAGACCCAGTACTTC; CDR3 protein: CASSDRQGGRQETQYF
D gene: -; V gene: TRBV29-1; clone size: -; J gene: TRBJ1-1; CDR3 DNA: TGCAGCGTTGTCAGGGAAAGGGGCACTGAAGCTTTCTTT; CDR3 protein: CSVVRERGTEAFF
D gene: -; V gene: TRBV14; clone size: few; J gene: TRBJ1-1; CDR3 DNA: TGTGCCAGCAGCCAAGAGTACGACAGCAACACTGAAGCTTTCTTT; CDR3 protein: CASSQEYDSNTEAFF
D gene: TRBD1; V gene: TRBV15; clone size: -; J gene: TRBJ1-2; CDR3 DNA: TGTGCCACCAGCCGCGTAGAGGACAGGGGCTATGGCTGCACCTTC; CDR3 protein: CATSRVEDRGYGCTF
D gene: -; V gene: TRBV6-2/TRBV6-3; clone size: few; J gene: TRBJ2-1; CDR3 DNA: TGTGCCAGCGGCGCGTCGGGGTTTGTAGGTAATGAGCAGTTCTTC; CDR3 protein: CASGASGFVGNEQFF
D gene: TRBD2; V gene: TRBV6-5; clone size: few; J gene: TRBJ2-1; CDR3 DNA: TGTGCCAGCAGTTACTCGGAGGCTAGCGGGAGAGGGCAGTTCTTC; CDR3 protein: CASSYSEASGRGQFF
D gene: TRBD2; V gene: TRBV4-1; clone size: many; J gene: TRBJ2-7; CDR3 DNA: TGCGCCAGCAGCCAAGGTAATAGCGGGACCTACGAGCAGTACTTC; CDR3 protein: CASSQGNSGTYEQYF
D gene: -; V gene: TRBV7-8; clone size: -; J gene: TRBJ1-5; CDR3 DNA: TGTGCCAGCAGCTTATCTTACCCGGATCAGCCCCAGCATTTT; CDR3 protein: CASSLSYPDQPQHF
D gene: TRBD1; V gene: TRBV6-6; clone size: -; J gene: TRBJ1-4; CDR3 DNA: TGTGCCAGCGGCTTCGGGACAGGGGAAAAACTGTTTTTT; CDR3 protein: CASGFGTGEKLFF
D gene: -; V gene: TRBV4-3; clone size: -; J gene: TRBJ2-4; CDR3 DNA: TGCGCCAGCAGCCAAGGGCCAATTTATCAGGAACTAGTCAAAAACATTCAGTACTTC; CDR3 protein: CASSQGPIYQELVKNIQYF
D gene: -; V gene: TRBV6-5; clone size: few; J gene: TRBJ2-1; CDR3 DNA: TGTGCCAGCGGTTACTCGCCGGGCCCCTACAATGAGCAGTTCTTC; CDR3 protein: CASGYSPGPYNEQFF
D gene: -; V gene: TRBV4-3; clone size: many; J gene: TRBJ2-7; CDR3 DNA: TGCGCCAGCAGCCAAGCTCCCCTATTCATTTACGAGCAGTACTTC; CDR3 protein: CASSQAPLFIYEQYF
D gene: -; V gene: TRBV6-6; clone size: -; J gene: TRBJ2-5; CDR3 DNA: TGTGCCAGCGGACCGGCTCAAGAGACCCAGTACTTC; CDR3 protein: CASGPAQETQYF
D gene: -; V gene: TRBV10-3; clone size: -; J gene: TRBJ2-1; CDR3 DNA: TGTGCCATCAGTGCCGTAGGCGGTAATGAGCAGTTCTTC; CDR3 protein: CAISAVGGNEQFF
D gene: -; V gene: TRBV19; clone size: -; J gene: TRBJ2-6; CDR3 DNA: TGTGCCAGTAGTAGGGTAGCCTCTGGGGCCAACGTCCTGACTTTC; CDR3 protein: CASSRVASGANVLTF
D gene: -; V gene: TRBV12-3/TRBV12-4; clone size: few; J gene: TRBJ1-6; CDR3 DNA: TGTGCCAGCATAAGTGGAACAGGGTGGTCACCCCTCCACTTT; CDR3 protein: CASISGTGWSPLHF
D gene: -; V gene: TRBV9; clone size: -; J gene: TRBJ2-3; CDR3 DNA: TGTGCCAGCAGCGTAGACGGGGGTACGCAGTATTTT; CDR3 protein: CASSVDGGTQYF
D gene: TRBD2; V gene: TRBV20-1; clone size: few; J gene: TRBJ2-7; CDR3 DNA: TGCAGTGCTAGAGGACTAGCGGGGAACTCCTACGGGCAGTACTTC; CDR3 protein: CSARGLAGNSYGQYF
D gene: TRBD1; V gene: TRBV20-1; clone size: -; J gene: TRBJ2-7; CDR3 DNA: TGCAGTGCTGGGGGACGGGACAGGGGTCCCGAGCAGTACTTC; CDR3 protein: CSAGGRDRGPEQYF
D gene: -; V gene: TRBV19; clone size: -; J gene: TRBJ2-3; CDR3 DNA: TGTGCCACTAAACACCCGGGGAGGACGCAGTATTTT; CDR3 protein: CATKHPGRTQYF
D gene: TRBD2; V gene: TRBV11-2; clone size: -; J gene: TRBJ2-3; CDR3 DNA: TGTGCCAGCAGCTACCTGACTAGCCCAGATACGCAGTATTTT; CDR3 protein: CASSYLTSPDTQYF
D gene: TRBD2; V gene: TRBV2; clone size: -; J gene: TRBJ2-1; CDR3 DNA: TGTGCCAGCAGAGCCTTGACTAGCGGGGGCCTCTCTCAGTTCTTC; CDR3 protein: CASRALTSGGLSQFF
D gene: -; V gene: TRBV20-1; clone size: -; J gene: TRBJ2-1; CDR3 DNA: TGCAGTGCTTCATTCGGTTACAATGAGCAGTTCTTC; CDR3 protein: CSASFGYNEQFF
D gene: -; V gene: TRBV5-1; clone size: -; J gene: TRBJ2-7; CDR3 DNA: TGCGCCAGCAGTCCTAACCCGGGTCCTAGCTACGAGCAGTACTTC; CDR3 protein: CASSPNPGPSYEQYF
D gene: -; V gene: TRBV5-1; clone size: few; J gene: TRBJ1-2; CDR3 DNA: TGCGCCAGCAGCTTGTATCATGGGGATCCCGGCTACACCTTC; CDR3 protein: CASSLYHGDPGYTF
D gene: -; V gene: TRBV7-2; clone size: few; J gene: TRBJ2-3; CDR3 DNA: TGTGCCAGCAGCTTAGGTCACAGCGGACGGGTAGATACGCAGTATTTT; CDR3 protein: CASSLGHSGRVDTQYF
D gene: -; V gene: TRBV2; clone size: many; J gene: TRBJ2-7; CDR3 DNA: TGTGCCAGCAGTGAGGGACACCTACCTGTACAGTACTTC; CDR3 protein: CASSEGHLPVQYF
D gene: TRBD2; V gene: TRBV20-1; clone size: -; J gene: TRBJ2-3; CDR3 DNA: TGCAGTGCTAGCCCCAGCGGGGGGCCCACAGATACGCAGTATTTT; CDR3 protein: CSASPSGGPTDTQYF
D gene: -; V gene: TRBV6-2/TRBV6-3; clone size: -; J gene: TRBJ1-1; CDR3 DNA: TGTGCCAGCAGTTACAGGGACACTGAAGCTTTCTTT; CDR3 protein: CASSYRDTEAFF
D gene: TRBD2; V gene: TRBV7-9; clone size: -; J gene: TRBJ2-7; CDR3 DNA: TGTGCCAGCAGCCCCGGGGGGGTTCCCAATGAGCAGTACTTC; CDR3 protein: CASSPGGVPNEQYF
D gene: -; V gene: TRBV7-3; clone size: few; J gene: TRBJ1-6; CDR3 DNA: TGTGCCAGCAGCTTATCTCCGCCGGGTGTCGGAGCCCTCCACTTT; CDR3 protein: CASSLSPPGVGALHF
D gene: -; V gene: TRBV5-1; clone size: many; J gene: TRBJ1-1; CDR3 DNA: TGTGCCAGCAGTTTAGTGGTGAACACTGAAGCTTTCTTT; CDR3 protein: CASSLVVNTEAFF
D gene: TRBD1; V gene: TRBV18; clone size: -; J gene: TRBJ1-1; CDR3 DNA: TGTGCCATCTCACCCGGGACAGGCACGGAAGCTTTCTTT; CDR3 protein: CAISPGTGTEAFF
D gene: -; V gene: TRBV20-1; clone size: -; J gene: TRBJ2-5; CDR3 DNA: TGCAGTGCGAGGGACTTTGGGATCAAACAAGAGACCCAGTACTTC; CDR3 protein: CSARDFGIKQETQYF